A single sample gave rise to the 22 T cell receptor beta chains below, sequenced in a study of cytomegalovirus exposure and HLA in healthy donors (dated by TCRdb to the late 2010s). The library was prepared using the immunoSEQ multiplex PCR assay. For the multiplex PCR, a mixture combining 60 forward primers for TCR Vbeta segments and 13 reverse primers for TCR Jbeta segments was used. TCRdb mirrors the immuneACCESS table, restricted to in-frame sequences. Some clones are absent from its copies; in checked studies, under half trace to an unresolved V gene, and the reason for the others is unknown. The sample has over 65,000 clones on record, around four fifths of them singletons. The biggest ten clones account for approximately 6.2% of the sample. The source material was PBMCs. The receptors derive from a human donor in good health.

This clone is a singleton in its sample. The chain employs TRBV5-1 and TRBJ2-3, with 13 bases identical to TRBD2. CDR3 length equals 17 residues. After removal of 4 bases from V and 4 bases from J, the junction contained 9 bases not matched to a gene. Germline V gene sequence: CDR1 SGHRS, CDR2 YFSETQ. The CDR3: CASSPLTGTSGADTQYF. CDR3 bases: TGCGCCAGCAGCCCGCTCACCGGGACTAGCGGGGCAGATACGCAGTATTTT. Filled out from reference TRBV5-1 and TRBJ2-3, the complete variable domain reads KAGVTQTPRYLIKTRGQQVTLSCSPISGHRSVSWYQQTPGQGLQFLFEYFSETQRNKGNFPGRFSGRQFSNSRSEMNVSTLELGDSALYLCASSPLTGTSGADTQYFGPGTRLTVL.

This clone showed up just once. V gene TRBV27 combines with J gene TRBJ1-1; 7 bases are a match to TRBD1. Germline CDR1 MNHEY, CDR2 SMNVEV (reference sequence). This CDR3 contains 13 residues. Trimming cost V 7 bases and J 1 base; bases outside gene matches: 3. The CDR3 DNA sequence: TGTGCCAGCAAACGACAGGGGAACACTGAAGCTTTCTTT. Protein sequence: CASKRQGNTEAFF.

The V and J genes are TRBV10-1 and TRBJ2-2; TRBD1 agrees at 7 bases. The ends lost 6 bases at V and 3 bases at J; junction bases unmatched: 4. Germline V gene lookup returns CDR1 WNHNN and CDR2 SYGVQD (reference sequence). The CDR3 sequence is 14 residues long. The CDR3 is CASRLDRDTGELFF. CDR3 sequence (DNA): TGCGCCAGCAGGCTAGACAGGGACACCGGGGAGCTGTTTTTT.

This clone was observed once. V gene TRBV4-3 combines with J gene TRBJ1-1; D is ambiguous. The CDR3 loop spans 15 amino acids. The V gene's germline CDR1 is LGHNA and CDR2 YSLEER. The V gene lost 1 base and the J gene lost 0 bases, with 9 bases spanning the gap. This CDR3 is CASSQGRSLNTEAFF. CDR3 DNA: TGCGCCAGCAGCCAAGGAAGGAGCTTGAACACTGAAGCTTTCTTT.

This chain uses TRBV6-4 with TRBJ1-1, with 8 bases fitting TRBD1. There are 14 residues in the CDR3. The V segment lost 6 bases and the J segment 5 bases; nucleotides outside the gene matches: 8. CDR1 and CDR2 (germline): MRHNA, SNTAGT. CDR3 nucleotides: TGTGCCAGCAGCGAGAACAGGGGGTCAACTGAAGCTTTCTTT. Amino acid sequence: CASSENRGSTEAFF.

The rearrangement joins TRBV10-3 to TRBJ2-6; a weak D match, TRBD1 (5 bases). With 3 bases removed from V and 3 bases from J, the gap between germline ends came to 12 bases. The CDR3 is 16 amino acids. Germline V lookup: CDR1 ENHRY, CDR2 SYGVKD. CDR3 residues: CAISEMGQSGANVLTF. The CDR3, as DNA: TGTGCCATCAGTGAAATGGGGCAAAGTGGGGCCAACGTCCTGACTTTC.

The J gene is TRBJ2-7, the V gene TRBV9; D is ambiguous. Trimming shortened V by 0 bases and J by 1 base, and 5 bases separated the two germline ends. Germline CDR1 and CDR2: SGDLS and YYNGEE. The CDR3 has 13 residues. The CDR3 coding sequence is TGTGCCAGCAGCGTAGATAGTTCCTACGAGCAGTACTTC. It translates to CASSVDSSYEQYF.

This sequence joins TRBV14 and TRBJ1-3; D gene unclear. The CDR3 is made up of 15 amino acids. Germline lookup yields CDR1 SGHDN and CDR2 FVKESK. V was cut by 4 bases and J by 0 bases, with 10 bases left in between. The DNA of the CDR3 is TGTGCCAGCAGCCCCGAGTTGCGCTCTGGAAACACCATATATTTT. Amino acid sequence: CASSPELRSGNTIYF.

The chain uses TRBV19 and TRBJ1-6, with 10 nucleotides matching TRBD1. CDR3 length equals 16 residues. Germline V gene lookup returns CDR1 LNHDA and CDR2 SQIVND (reference sequence). J gave up 0 bases and V 6 bases, and 2 bases lay outside the gene matches. The CDR3 protein is CASRGQGSSYNSPLHF. The CDR3 nucleotides read TGTGCCAGTAGGGGACAGGGGAGCTCCTATAATTCACCCCTCCACTTT.

This chain connects TRBV10-1 to TRBJ2-2; 11 nucleotides line up with TRBD2. The trim removed 6 bases at V and 0 bases at J, leaving 24 bases unmatched. The length of the CDR3 is 23 residues. The V gene's germline CDR1 is WNHNN and CDR2 SYGVQD (reference sequence). The CDR3 DNA follows: TGCGCCAGCAGACCACAGGATAGTAACCCAACTAGCGGGGGAGATCCGAACACCGGGGAGCTGTTTTTT. Translation: CASRPQDSNPTSGGDPNTGELFF.

The chain recombines TRBV18 with TRBJ1-5; D possibly corresponds to TRBD1 (6 bases). The V and J ends lost 1 base and 0 bases respectively, with 13 bases between them. In germline, CDR1 is KGHSH, CDR2 LQKENI. This CDR3 is 17 amino acids long. DNA for the CDR3: TGTGCCAGCTCACCACTCGCTCAGGGGTATAGCAATCAGCCCCAGCATTTT. It encodes CASSPLAQGYSNQPQHF.

V gene TRBV5-6 combines with J gene TRBJ2-2; TRBD2 agrees at 7 bases. After removal of 0 bases from V and 0 bases from J, the junction contained 11 bases not matched to a gene. This CDR3 has 19 residues. Per germline, CDR1 SGHDT and CDR2 YYEEEE. Here the CDR3 DNA reads TGTGCCAGCAGCTTGGCCGCTCGCGGGGGAACACCGAACACCGGGGAGCTGTTTTTT. Its protein product is CASSLAARGGTPNTGELFF.

This clone came up once. The chain carries TRBV5-1 and TRBJ1-1; 8 nucleotides match TRBD1. Germline CDR1 is SGHRS and CDR2 is YFSETQ. V lost 5 bases and J lost 3; bases outside the gene matches: 6. The CDR3 extends over 14 amino acids. CDR3 in DNA: TGCGCCAGCAGACCCGGACAGGGAGACACTGAAGCTTTCTTT. Translating it yields CASRPGQGDTEAFF.

The chain has TRBV7-2 and TRBJ2-7; D is undetermined. V was shortened by 5 bases and J by 0 bases, with 11 bases between the two germline ends. CDR3 length: 14 residues. From germline, CDR1 is SGHTA and CDR2 FQGNSA. CDR3 sequence (DNA): TGTGCCAGCAGCCCTCAGATGGCCTCCTACGAGCAGTACTTC. Protein product: CASSPQMASYEQYF.

J is TRBJ2-3 and V is TRBV30; D is possibly TRBD2 (6 bases). The germline gives CDR1 GTSNPN, CDR2 SVGIG (reference sequence). V shed 0 bases and J shed 4 bases, with 14 bases lying between them. This CDR3 contains 15 residues. The CDR3 reads CAWSVIGDLPDTQYF. Here the CDR3 DNA reads TGTGCCTGGAGTGTTATAGGGGACTTGCCAGATACGCAGTATTTT.

The chain has TRBV7-9 and TRBJ1-2, with TRBD1 identical over 8 bases. The CDR3 has 15 amino acids. Losses at the gene ends were 5 bases for V and 2 bases for J; bases not matched to a gene: 7. Germline CDR1 and CDR2: SEHNR and FQNEAQ (reference sequence). The CDR3 region has the DNA TGTGCCAGCAGCGTGGGGACAGGATTCAACTATGGCTACACCTTC. This encodes CASSVGTGFNYGYTF.

V usage is TRBV10-3 and J usage is TRBJ2-2; D may be TRBD1 (5 bases). Germline CDR1 ENHRY, CDR2 SYGVKD. V lost 3 bases and J 0 bases, leaving 11 bases between the germline ends. The CDR3 totals 16 residues. Here the CDR3 DNA reads TGTGCCATCAGTGAACGGCCAGGGACGAACACCGGGGAGCTGTTTTTT. Translated: CAISERPGTNTGELFF.

The CDR3 nucleotides read TGTGCCAGCAGCTTGACAGGGACAGTCGGCTCCTACGAGCAGTACTTC. Translation gives CASSLTGTVGSYEQYF. The rearrangement uses TRBV11-2 and TRBJ2-7; 7 nucleotides match TRBD1. CDR1 and CDR2 (germline): SGHAT, FQNNGV. The trim removed 3 bases at V and 0 bases at J, leaving 8 bases unmatched. The CDR3 has 16 amino acids.

The chain combines TRBV27 with TRBJ2-2, with a tentative D call TRBD1 (6 bases). This CDR3 region has 14 residues. In germline, CDR1 is MNHEY, CDR2 SMNVEV (reference sequence). Between the trimmed V and J ends, which lost 4 bases and 3 bases, there was a span of 9 bases. As DNA, the CDR3 is TGTGCCAGCAGTTCGTACAGGGACACCGGGGAGCTGTTTTTT. This translates into CASSSYRDTGELFF.

CDR3 sequence (DNA): TGCGCCAGCAGCCAGTCGGAGGTACAGGGGGGCTCCTATAATTCACCCCTCCACTTT. Protein product: CASSQSEVQGGSYNSPLHF. This chain uses TRBV4-1 with TRBJ1-6; 8 nucleotides align to TRBD1. Germline V lookup: CDR1 MGHRA, CDR2 YSYEKL. CDR3 length: 19 amino acids. The junction had 10 bases not matched to a gene; V was cut back by 3 bases and J by 0 bases.

In this sample, this clone turned up a few times. The V gene is TRBV7-3, the J gene TRBJ2-3; 11 bases align to TRBD2. The germline gives CDR1 SGHTA, CDR2 FQGTGA. After removal of 5 bases from V and 3 bases from J, the junction contained 16 bases not matched to a gene. CDR3 length: 19 amino acids. CDR3 amino acids: CASSPVGTSGGFGTDTQYF. CDR3 in DNA: TGTGCCAGCAGCCCTGTCGGCACTAGCGGGGGTTTCGGAACAGATACGCAGTATTTT.

The gene calls are TRBV5-4 and TRBJ2-7, with TRBD1 as a possible D gene (6 bases). V shed 4 bases and J shed 2 bases, with 10 bases lying between them. The CDR3 totals 13 residues. Germline V gene lookup returns CDR1 SGHNT and CDR2 YYREEE (reference sequence). This CDR3 is CASSTWTAYEQYF. CDR3 in DNA: TGTGCCAGCAGCACCTGGACAGCCTACGAGCAGTACTTC.